The TCR beta chain described here comes from a study of post-analysis software for immune sequencing data. Study context: Courses of disease covered relapsing-remitting, secondary progressive and progressive-relapsing multiple sclerosis. General study results and limits: A significant reduction in normalized Chao1 diversity was observed in multiple sclerosis patients versus controls. When patients were compared with controls, about five TRBV segments were more frequent, TRBV5-6, TRBV5-1 and TRBV20-1 among them. Batch-matched samples strongly co-clustered by F measure.

This clonotype was observed a handful of times. Its antigen is unidentified. V was trimmed by 0 bases and J by 3 bases, leaving 21 bases between them. Germline lookup yields CDR1 MGHRA and CDR2 YSYEKL. This CDR3 contains 19 residues. Included in the TCR beta cDNA libraries were unique molecular identifiers. The T cell input of roughly 0.9 to 11 million gave about 470,000 cDNA molecules. TCRdb used MiXCR to reprocess the PCR reads, holding one entry per CDR3 protein. The sample records 550,000 to 700,000 distinct CDR3 sequences, 44% being singletons. The TCR sequence derives from a girl aged 10 to 17 with multiple sclerosis. The chain couples TRBV4-1 to TRBJ2-4; tentative D call: TRBD1 (6 bases). Sequencing input: blood. The CDR3 here is CASSQDHNAGVVGKNIQYF. The CDR3 DNA reads TGCGCCAGCAGCCAAGATCATAATGCAGGGGTGGTTGGCAAAAACATTCAGTACTTC.